Each of the 31 T cell receptor beta chains below was sequenced from the same sample in a study of cytomegalovirus exposure and HLA in healthy donors. The study ran its PCR with 60 Vbeta and 13 Jbeta primers. The data were produced by immunoSEQ multiplex PCR, yet TCRdb's version contains in-frame clones alone and is incomplete. Of 150,000 to 200,000 clones in the sample, about 80% were seen once. Sequencing was carried out using PBMCs. The receptors derive from a girl aged 10 to 17 in good health and CMV-seropositive.

This sequence joins TRBV19 and TRBJ1-2, with 9 bases fitting TRBD1. CDR3 length: 17 residues. Germline values: CDR1 LNHDA, CDR2 SQIVND (reference sequence). The V segment lost 5 bases and the J segment 3 bases; nucleotides outside the gene matches: 13. Here the CDR3 reads CASSPRTGELNHYGYTF. The CDR3 DNA reads as TGTGCCAGTAGTCCACGGACAGGGGAACTAAACCACTATGGCTACACCTTC.

The rearrangement uses TRBV28 and TRBJ2-7; 10 bases fit TRBD1. CDR1 is MDHEN and CDR2 is SYDVKM in the germline V gene. Trimming at V came to 6 bases and at J to 3 bases, leaving 5 bases not matched to a gene. The CDR3 length is 14 residues. CDR3 amino acids: CASSSRDRGYEQYF. The DNA of the CDR3 is TGTGCCAGCAGCTCCCGGGACAGGGGCTACGAGCAGTACTTC. The variable domain in full, completed from reference TRBV28 and TRBJ2-7, reads DVKVTQSSRYLVKRTGEKVFLECVQDMDHENMFWYRQDPGLGLRLIYFSYDVKMKEKGDIPEGYSVSREKKERFSLILESASTNQTSMYLCASSSRDRGYEQYFGPGTRLTVT.

There are a few counts of this clone. In DNA, the CDR3 is TGTGCCTGGAGCCGACATTACGGTCCTCGGGAGACCCAGTACTTC. This sequence encodes CAWSRHYGPRETQYF. The genes are TRBV30 and TRBJ2-5, with unresolved D. This CDR3 is 15 amino acids long. Trimming shortened V by 3 bases and J by 5 bases, and 19 bases separated the two germline ends. The germline V gene has CDR1 GTSNPN and CDR2 SVGIG (reference sequence).

V and J are TRBV6-5 and TRBJ2-7, with D possibly TRBD1 on 6 matching bases. Germline CDR1 and CDR2: MNHEY and SVGAGI. This CDR3 has 16 amino acids. Trimming pared 0 bases from V and 0 bases from J, leaving 12 bases between. The CDR3 nucleotides read TGTGCCAGCAGTTACTCCCCGAGACAGGTCTCCTACGAGCAGTACTTC. This sequence encodes CASSYSPRQVSYEQYF.

The chain is built from TRBV2 and TRBJ2-7; 7 bases line up with TRBD2. Germline CDR1 reads SNHLY; CDR2 reads FYNNEI. J lost 7 bases, V lost 6 bases, and 15 bases had no gene match. This CDR3 contains 15 residues. As DNA, the CDR3 is TGTGCCAGCAGGAAATTAGCGGGCGGCCGAAAGGAGCAGTACTTC. This sequence encodes CASRKLAGGRKEQYF.

The V gene is TRBV28, the J gene TRBJ1-2; D is uncertain. Trimming shortened V by 6 bases and J by 1 base, and 9 bases separated the two germline ends. The CDR3 is 13 amino acids. Germline V gene lookup returns CDR1 MDHEN and CDR2 SYDVKM. CDR3 protein: CASRPRGNYGYTF. The DNA of the CDR3 is TGTGCCAGCAGGCCCCGCGGTAACTATGGCTACACCTTC.

This chain links TRBV6-6 with TRBJ2-7; possible D gene TRBD2, 6 bases. CDR3 length: 13 amino acids. Trimming left V 3 bases short and J 3 bases short, with 9 bases between. Looked up from germline, CDR1 is MNHNY and CDR2 is SVGAGI (reference sequence). The DNA of the CDR3 is TGTGCCAGCAGTTATCTGGGGGGCTACGAGCAGTACTTC. As protein: CASSYLGGYEQYF.

J is TRBJ1-4 and V is TRBV28, with 7 nucleotides matching TRBD1. Trimming cost V 4 bases and J 3 bases; bases outside gene matches: 8. The CDR3 runs to 16 residues. Germline lookup yields CDR1 MDHEN and CDR2 SYDVKM. The CDR3 DNA is TGTGCCAGCAGTTCCCCCCCAGGGGGAGCTAATGAAAAACTGTTTTTT. Translation gives CASSSPPGGANEKLFF.

V and J are TRBV25-1 and TRBJ2-1; 7 nucleotides line up with TRBD2. The V gene end was trimmed by 6 bases and the J gene end by 12 bases; junction bases not matched to a gene: 5. The germline CDR1 and CDR2 sequences are MGHDK and SYGVNS. The CDR3 has 11 amino acids. This chain's CDR3 is CASSNGGRQFF. In DNA, the CDR3 is TGTGCCAGCAGCAACGGCGGGAGGCAGTTCTTC.

The rearrangement uses TRBV5-1 and TRBJ2-1; TRBD1 might be the D (5 bases). This CDR3 spans 15 amino acids. Trimming took off 6 bases at V and 6 bases at J, with 19 bases between the two ends. The V gene's germline CDR1 is SGHRS and CDR2 YFSETQ. The CDR3 reads CASNRWAGNINEQFF. The DNA of the CDR3 is TGCGCCAGCAATCGGTGGGCAGGGAATATCAATGAGCAGTTCTTC.

The V call is TRBV18, the J call TRBJ1-1; the match to TRBD1 covers 7 bases. Unmatched junction bases numbered 2, after V lost 3 bases and J lost 1 base. The CDR3 is made up of 14 amino acids. CDR1 and CDR2 (germline): KGHSH, LQKENI. The CDR3 nucleotides are TGTGCCAGCTCACCGGCAGGGGGGAACACTGAAGCTTTCTTT. This encodes CASSPAGGNTEAFF.

The chain recombines TRBV4-2 with TRBJ2-7, with D perhaps matching TRBD2 (6 bases). Germline lookup yields CDR1 LGHNA and CDR2 YNFKEQ. Trimming stripped 0 bases from V and 0 bases from J, with 12 bases between. The CDR3 has 16 residues. The CDR3, as DNA: TGTGCCAGCAGCCAAGATATGGGTAGCGGCTCCTACGAGCAGTACTTC. Translating gives CASSQDMGSGSYEQYF.

The rearrangement joins TRBV6-4 to TRBJ1-2; 8 nucleotides align to TRBD1. The CDR3 has 17 amino acids. Germline V gene lookup returns CDR1 MRHNA and CDR2 SNTAGT. The ends lost 3 bases at V and 3 bases at J; junction bases unmatched: 12. CDR3 sequence reads: CASSDSLDRARDYGYTF. The CDR3 DNA reads as TGTGCCAGCAGTGATTCCCTGGACAGGGCCCGCGACTATGGCTACACCTTC.

This clone was detected only once. The genes are TRBV18 and TRBJ2-7; D might be TRBD1 (6 bases). Deletions cut 5 bases from V and 5 bases from J, with 13 bases between. CDR3 length: 13 amino acids. In germline, CDR1 is KGHSH, CDR2 LQKENI. CDR3 sequence reads: CASSRTDANEQYF. CDR3 DNA: TGTGCCAGCTCAAGGACAGATGCGAACGAGCAGTACTTC. The full variable domain, its missing parts supplied by reference TRBV18 and TRBJ2-7, is NAGVMQNPRHLVRRRGQEARLRCSPMKGHSHVYWYRQLPEEGLKFMVYLQKENIIDESGMPKERFSAEFPKEGPSILRIQQVVRGDSAAYFCASSRTDANEQYFGPGTRLTVT.

This clone appeared a single time. The rearrangement links TRBV29-1 to TRBJ2-1; no definite D call. CDR1 SQVTM and CDR2 ANQGSEA come from the germline V gene. Trimming stripped 1 base from V and 7 bases from J, with 5 bases between. CDR3 size: 11 residues. The CDR3 spells CSVEANNEQFF. The CDR3 DNA reads TGCAGCGTTGAAGCCAATAATGAGCAGTTCTTC.

The chain couples TRBV6-1 to TRBJ1-5; TRBD1 aligns across 7 bases. Germline V lookup: CDR1 MNHNS, CDR2 SASEGT. The CDR3 runs to 15 residues. The junction had 9 bases not matched to a gene; V was cut back by 4 bases and J by 6 bases. Written as DNA, the CDR3 is TGTGCCAGCAGTGCCGAGGTAGGGGGCAGTCAGCCCCAGCATTTT. Its protein is CASSAEVGGSQPQHF.

This clone turned up a few times. The chain couples TRBV19 to TRBJ1-2; 9 bases align to TRBD1. Per the germline V gene, CDR1 is LNHDA and CDR2 is SQIVND (reference sequence). The V and J ends lost 10 bases and 6 bases, in that order; junction bases with no gene match: 6. There are 12 residues in the CDR3. The DNA of the CDR3 is TGTGCCACCCACAGACAGGGGGATGGCTACACCTTC. Translation gives CATHRQGDGYTF.

This chain joins TRBV10-3 and TRBJ2-7, with 10 bases aligning to TRBD1. CDR3 length: 15 residues. Germline loops: CDR1 ENHRY, CDR2 SYGVKD. The ends lost 0 bases at V and 3 bases at J; junction bases unmatched: 2. In DNA form, the CDR3 reads TGTGCCATCAGTGAGTCAGACAGGGGGCGCTACGAGCAGTACTTC. Translating gives CAISESDRGRYEQYF.

Only one count was recorded for this clone. The genes are TRBV7-3 and TRBJ1-2; D remains ambiguous. Trimming pared 5 bases from V and 0 bases from J, leaving 13 bases between. Per germline, CDR1 SGHTA and CDR2 FQGTGA. The CDR3 extends over 15 amino acids. CDR3 DNA sequence: TGTGCCAGCAGCCCGGCGGGCGGAGCTAACTATGGCTACACCTTC. It is translated as CASSPAGGANYGYTF.

V and J are TRBV14 and TRBJ1-2; D call uncertain. V was pared by 0 bases and J by 7 bases, with 9 bases between. This CDR3 is built from 13 residues. Germline assignment: CDR1 SGHDN and CDR2 FVKESK. CDR3 in amino acids: CASSQDLEVGYTF. CDR3 bases: TGTGCCAGCAGCCAAGATCTTGAGGTTGGCTACACCTTC.

The V and J genes are TRBV7-8 and TRBJ2-5; possibly TRBD1 for D (6 bases). V lost 4 bases and J lost 1, with 10 bases in between. The length of the CDR3 is 14 residues. The V gene's germline CDR1 is SGHVS and CDR2 FQNEAQ. CDR3 residues: CASSSRTAQETQYF. CDR3 DNA: TGTGCCAGCAGCTCGAGGACAGCCCAAGAGACCCAGTACTTC.

This sequence joins TRBV12-5 and TRBJ2-7, with a tentative D call TRBD2 (6 bases). The CDR3 covers 14 residues. Germline lookup yields CDR1 LGHNT and CDR2 FRNRAP. V lost 5 bases and J 7 bases, leaving 18 bases between the germline ends. CDR3 DNA: TGTGCTAGTGGTACGGGACTTCCTCCAAGAGAGCAGTACTTC. Amino acids: CASGTGLPPREQYF.

This sequence joins TRBV19 and TRBJ2-3; maybe TRBD2 (5 bases). V gave up 7 bases and J gave up 4 bases, with 18 bases separating them. Looked up from germline, CDR1 is LNHDA and CDR2 is SQIVND (reference sequence). The CDR3 has 15 residues. CDR3: CASTVSAGAADTQYF. Written as DNA, the CDR3 is TGTGCCAGTACCGTTTCCGCGGGTGCGGCAGATACGCAGTATTTT. Using reference TRBV19 and TRBJ2-3 for the parts outside the CDR3, the full variable domain is DGGITQSPKYLFRKEGQNVTLSCEQNLNHDAMYWYRQDPGQGLRLIYYSQIVNDFQKGDIAEGYSVSREKKESFPLTVTSAQKNPTAFYLCASTVSAGAADTQYFGPGTRLTVL.

The genes are TRBV4-2 and TRBJ2-1, with a weak D call TRBD2 (5 bases). Trimming removed 4 bases from V and 7 bases from J, with 8 bases in between. CDR3 length: 12 residues. The V gene's germline CDR1 is LGHNA and CDR2 YNFKEQ. This CDR3 is CASSLSGNEQFF. The CDR3, as DNA: TGTGCCAGCAGCCTGAGCGGAAATGAGCAGTTCTTC.

V and J are TRBV14 and TRBJ2-1, with TRBD1 identical over 8 bases. CDR3 size: 16 residues. CDR1 and CDR2 (germline): SGHDN, FVKESK. Trimming cost V 2 bases and J 3 bases; bases outside gene matches: 6. CDR3 DNA: TGTGCCAGCAGCCAAAATACGGGACAGGTCTACAATGAGCAGTTCTTC. This translates into CASSQNTGQVYNEQFF.

The chain couples TRBV28 to TRBJ1-2; a weak D match, TRBD1 (6 bases). CDR1 is MDHEN, CDR2 SYDVKM, per germline. Trimming took off 3 bases at V and 8 bases at J, with 13 bases between the two ends. The CDR3 has 13 residues. The DNA for the CDR3 is TGTGCCAGCAGTTTGACGACAGGTCAGGGCTACACCTTC. As protein: CASSLTTGQGYTF.

This clone was recorded only once. The chain joins TRBV27 to TRBJ1-5; the D gene is possibly TRBD1 (6 bases). Germline CDR1 reads MNHEY; CDR2 reads SMNVEV (reference sequence). The CDR3 contains 12 residues. Deletions cut 10 bases from V and 3 bases from J, with 10 bases between. The CDR3 DNA reads TGTGCCACCGGACAGCTCAATCAGCCCCAGCATTTT. It codes for CATGQLNQPQHF.

This clone was counted only a few times. The V call is TRBV28, the J call TRBJ2-1; the match to TRBD1 covers 12 bases. Germline loops: CDR1 MDHEN, CDR2 SYDVKM. V lost 1 base to trimming and J lost 9 bases; unmatched junction nucleotides: 7. This CDR3 has 16 residues. CDR3 nucleotides: TGTGCCAGCAGTTTATTCCCCGGGACAGGGGGCGGTGAGCAGTTCTTC. Its translation is CASSLFPGTGGGEQFF.

V gene TRBV5-5 combines with J gene TRBJ2-7; 8 bases are shared with TRBD1. Trimming took 4 bases from V and 7 from J; bases not matched to a gene: 13. Germline loops: CDR1 SGHKS, CDR2 YYEKEE (reference sequence). This CDR3 is built from 15 residues. In nucleotides, the CDR3 is TGTGCCAGCAGCGTGACCCCGGGACAGGCTTTAGAGCAGTACTTC. Encoded protein: CASSVTPGQALEQYF.

This clone turned up a few times. The chain couples TRBV18 to TRBJ1-1; D might be TRBD1 (6 bases). CDR3 size: 13 residues. Trimming took 6 bases from V and 2 from J, leaving 10 bases between them. Germline V gene data show CDR1 as KGHSH and CDR2 as LQKENI. The CDR3, as DNA: TGTGCCAGCTCTCAGGACAGTAACACTGAAGCTTTCTTT. This translates into CASSQDSNTEAFF. Supplemented by reference TRBV18 and TRBJ1-1, the full variable domain reads NAGVMQNPRHLVRRRGQEARLRCSPMKGHSHVYWYRQLPEEGLKFMVYLQKENIIDESGMPKERFSAEFPKEGPSILRIQQVVRGDSAAYFCASSQDSNTEAFFGQGTRLTVV.

The V and J genes are TRBV4-3 and TRBJ2-2; TRBD2 matches 10 bases. The V segment lost 4 bases and the J segment 6 bases; nucleotides outside the gene matches: 8. There are 16 residues in the CDR3. The germline CDR1 and CDR2 sequences are LGHNA and YSLEER. The CDR3 here is CASSPGGAGGPGELFF. The CDR3 DNA follows: TGCGCCAGCAGCCCGGGGGGAGCGGGGGGGCCCGGGGAGCTGTTTTTT.